This T cell receptor (beta chain) was sequenced during a study of vaccination effects on CD4 cells after COVID-19. Across the whole study: Within the ViraFEST assay, antigen-specific CD4+ T cells underwent expansion with viral peptide pools prior to sequencing. The second dose preceded post-vaccine samples by a median of 72 days.

Profiling relied on immunoSEQ multiplex PCR, and the TCRdb table lists in-frame clones only, not all of them. The sample shows around 40,000 clones, 72% of them seen only once. Comment on this clone: Its antigen is unidentified.

Following culture for roughly 10 days, CD4+ T cells were isolated. Participants each got two BNT162b2 or mRNA-1273 vaccine doses. None of these healthy vaccinees had been infected with SARS-CoV-2 before vaccination. CDR1 and CDR2 (germline): KGHDR, SFDVKD. The CDR3 spans 17 residues. The J segment lost 4 bases and the V segment lost 3 bases, leaving 11 bases of the junction unmatched. Study conclusions and caveats: In vaccinees who were healthy, merely 1 out of 255 vaccine-induced clones cross-reacted with common cold coronaviruses.

The chain uses TRBV24-1 and TRBJ1-2; 9 bases line up with TRBD1. The sequencing used CD4+ T cells from PBMCs cultured without peptide, collected after COVID-19 vaccination. This clonotype was sampled from a human donor who received a COVID-19 vaccine. CDR3 coding DNA: TGTGCCACCAGTGATCCGAACTCGGGACAGGGTATCTATGGCTACACCTTC. Its translation is CATSDPNSGQGIYGYTF.